This T cell receptor (beta chain) is drawn from a study of cytomegalovirus exposure and HLA in healthy donors. Whole-study results and caveats: Common viral pathogens were later found to be apparently linked to several of the most significant clusters. In vitro, a few CMV-associated chains proved specific for CMV antigens.

CDR1 is SGHNT, CDR2 YYREEE, per germline (reference sequence). CDR3 length equals 16 residues. Losses at the gene ends were 4 bases for V and 7 bases for J; bases not matched to a gene: 9. Primers for the PCR totalled 60 Vbeta and 13 Jbeta. Method: immunoSEQ multiplex PCR; TCRdb's copy keeps in-frame clones and lacks some. Its listing shows about 190,000 clones. A word on this clone: The target antigen is unknown.

Input material: PBMCs. The chain has TRBV5-4 and TRBJ1-4; TRBD1 aligns across 11 bases. The clonotype originates from a man younger than 40 in good health and CMV-seronegative. In DNA form, the CDR3 reads TGTGCCAGCAGCGGACGTCGGGGACAGGGGGGTGAAAAACTGTTTTTT. It encodes CASSGRRGQGGEKLFF.